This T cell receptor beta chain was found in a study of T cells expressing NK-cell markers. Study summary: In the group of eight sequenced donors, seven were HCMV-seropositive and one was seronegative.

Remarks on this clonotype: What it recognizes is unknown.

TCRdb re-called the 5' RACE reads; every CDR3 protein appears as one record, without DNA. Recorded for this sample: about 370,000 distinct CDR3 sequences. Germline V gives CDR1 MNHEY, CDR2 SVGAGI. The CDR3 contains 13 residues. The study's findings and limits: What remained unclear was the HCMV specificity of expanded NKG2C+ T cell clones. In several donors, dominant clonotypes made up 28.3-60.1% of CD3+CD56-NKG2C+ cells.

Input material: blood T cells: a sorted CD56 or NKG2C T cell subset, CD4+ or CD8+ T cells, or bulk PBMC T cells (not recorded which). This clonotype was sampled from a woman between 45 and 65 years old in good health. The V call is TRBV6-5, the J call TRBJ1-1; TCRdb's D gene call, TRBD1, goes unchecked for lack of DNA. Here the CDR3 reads CASSYFRGTEAFF.